These T cell receptor beta chains were read from a single sample in a study of identifying expanded T cells in peripheral blood. Profiled with immunoSEQ multiplex PCR; TCRdb holds only in-frame clones, not every one. Of around 82,000 clones listed, around 83% are singletons. Sequencing was carried out using blood. The receptors here all came from a person aged 18 to 75 in good health. The CDR3 runs from the conserved cysteine through the conserved F or W. D genes are given only for firm matches. Clone sizes are given selectively: once, few, many, or a class where the clone is expanded.

>.|.|TRBV19|TRBJ1-1
TGTGCCAGTCTCAGTGAGCCGAACACTGAAGCTTTCTTT
CASLSEPNTEAFF
>.|few|TRBV7-2|TRBJ2-1
TGTGCCAGCAGCTTAAGTCTTTGGGGGGATGAGCAGTTCTTC
CASSLSLWGDEQFF
>TRBD2|.|TRBV7-3|TRBJ2-1
TGTGCCAGCGCCGGCGGGAGAAGCTCCTACAATGAGCAGTTCTTC
CASAGGRSSYNEQFF
>TRBD1|few|TRBV7-8|TRBJ1-1
TGTGCCAGCAGCTTAAGGGACAGGGGGAGCAACACTGAAGCTTTCTTT
CASSLRDRGSNTEAFF
>.|once|TRBV28|TRBJ1-1
TGTGCCAGCAGTTCTAGGGTAGTCGTGGCTGAAGCTTTCTTT
CASSSRVVVAEAFF
>.|.|TRBV6-6|TRBJ2-1
TGTGCCAGCAGGTATCAGACTAGTCCCAGCAATGAGCAGTTCTTC
CASRYQTSPSNEQFF
>TRBD1|.|TRBV28|TRBJ1-1
TGTGCCAGCAGTTGGGACAGGGACACTGAAGCTTTCTTT
CASSWDRDTEAFF
>TRBD1|.|TRBV7-2|TRBJ1-1
TGTGCCAGCAGCGACAGGGTTATGAACACTGAAGCTTTCTTT
CASSDRVMNTEAFF
>TRBD1|once|TRBV30|TRBJ1-1
TGTGCCTGGAGCAGGGGGGGGAACACTGAAGCTTTCTTT
CAWSRGGNTEAFF
>.|.|TRBV7-7|TRBJ1-4
TGTGCTAGCAGCCCGGACGGCGGAAATGAAAAACTGTTTTTT
CASSPDGGNEKLFF
>TRBD1|.|TRBV6-5|TRBJ1-5
TGTGCCAGCAGTCCCGGACAGGGGCGATATCAGCCCCAGCATTTT
CASSPGQGRYQPQHF
>TRBD1|.|TRBV6-5|TRBJ1-5
TGTGCCAGCAGCAGGGACAGCTATAGCAATCAGCCCCAGCATTTT
CASSRDSYSNQPQHF
>.|.|TRBV15|TRBJ2-1
TGTGCCACCAGCAAGAGGGGGACCTTTAATGAGCAGTTCTTC
CATSKRGTFNEQFF
>.|.|TRBV27|TRBJ1-2
TGTGCCAGCAGTTTTGGAAGAGGAGGTGGCTACACCTTC
CASSFGRGGGYTF
>.|.|TRBV4-2|TRBJ1-3
TGTGCCAGCAGCCTCAGTCTGGGGGCCTCTGGAAACACCATATATTTT
CASSLSLGASGNTIYF
>.|.|TRBV11-2|TRBJ2-5
TGTGCCAGCAGCTTAAACCGGCGAGAGACCCAGTACTTC
CASSLNRRETQYF